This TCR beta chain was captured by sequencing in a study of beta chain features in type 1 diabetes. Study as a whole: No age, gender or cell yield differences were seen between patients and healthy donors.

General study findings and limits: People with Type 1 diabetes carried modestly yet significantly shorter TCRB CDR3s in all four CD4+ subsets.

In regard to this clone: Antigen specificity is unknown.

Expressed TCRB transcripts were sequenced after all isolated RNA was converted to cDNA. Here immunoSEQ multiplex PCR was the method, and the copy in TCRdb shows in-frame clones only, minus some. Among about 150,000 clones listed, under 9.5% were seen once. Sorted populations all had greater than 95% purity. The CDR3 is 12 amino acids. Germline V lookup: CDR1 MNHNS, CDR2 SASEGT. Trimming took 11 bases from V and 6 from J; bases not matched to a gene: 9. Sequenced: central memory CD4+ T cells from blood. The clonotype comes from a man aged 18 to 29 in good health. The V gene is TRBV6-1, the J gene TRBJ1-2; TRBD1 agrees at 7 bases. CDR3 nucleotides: TGTGCCGGACAATTCGACAGGGATGGCTACACCTTC. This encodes CAGQFDRDGYTF.